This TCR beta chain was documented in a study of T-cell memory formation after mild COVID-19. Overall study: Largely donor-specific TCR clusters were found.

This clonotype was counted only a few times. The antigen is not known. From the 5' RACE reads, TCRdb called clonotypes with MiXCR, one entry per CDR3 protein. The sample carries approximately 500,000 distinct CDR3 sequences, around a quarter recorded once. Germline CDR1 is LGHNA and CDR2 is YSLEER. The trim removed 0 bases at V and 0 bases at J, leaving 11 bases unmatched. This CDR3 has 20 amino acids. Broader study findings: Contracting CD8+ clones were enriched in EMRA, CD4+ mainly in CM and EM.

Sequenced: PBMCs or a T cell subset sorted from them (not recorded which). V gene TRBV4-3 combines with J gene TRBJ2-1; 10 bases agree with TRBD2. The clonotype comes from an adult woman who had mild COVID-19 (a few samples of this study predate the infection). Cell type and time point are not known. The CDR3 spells CASSQDPYYSSGGSYNEQFF. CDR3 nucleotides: TGCGCCAGCAGCCAAGATCCCTATTACTCTAGCGGGGGCTCCTACAATGAGCAGTTCTTC.